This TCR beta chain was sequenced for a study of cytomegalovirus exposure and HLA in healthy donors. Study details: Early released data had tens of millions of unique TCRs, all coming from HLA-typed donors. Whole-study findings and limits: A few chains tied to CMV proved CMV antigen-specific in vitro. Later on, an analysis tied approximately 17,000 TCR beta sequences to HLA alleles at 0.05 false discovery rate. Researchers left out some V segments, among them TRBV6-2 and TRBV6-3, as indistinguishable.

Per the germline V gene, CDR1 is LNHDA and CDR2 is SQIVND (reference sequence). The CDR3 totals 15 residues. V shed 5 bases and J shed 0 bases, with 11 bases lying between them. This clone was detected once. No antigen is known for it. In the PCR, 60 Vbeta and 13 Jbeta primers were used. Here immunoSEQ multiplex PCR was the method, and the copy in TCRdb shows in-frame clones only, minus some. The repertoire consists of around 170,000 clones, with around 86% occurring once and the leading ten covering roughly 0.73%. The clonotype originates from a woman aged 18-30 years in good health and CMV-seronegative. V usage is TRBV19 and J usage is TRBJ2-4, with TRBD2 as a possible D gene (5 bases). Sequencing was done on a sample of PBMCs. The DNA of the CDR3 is TGTGCCAGTAGTTCCCTCCGGGGAGCCAAAAACATTCAGTACTTC. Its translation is CASSSLRGAKNIQYF.